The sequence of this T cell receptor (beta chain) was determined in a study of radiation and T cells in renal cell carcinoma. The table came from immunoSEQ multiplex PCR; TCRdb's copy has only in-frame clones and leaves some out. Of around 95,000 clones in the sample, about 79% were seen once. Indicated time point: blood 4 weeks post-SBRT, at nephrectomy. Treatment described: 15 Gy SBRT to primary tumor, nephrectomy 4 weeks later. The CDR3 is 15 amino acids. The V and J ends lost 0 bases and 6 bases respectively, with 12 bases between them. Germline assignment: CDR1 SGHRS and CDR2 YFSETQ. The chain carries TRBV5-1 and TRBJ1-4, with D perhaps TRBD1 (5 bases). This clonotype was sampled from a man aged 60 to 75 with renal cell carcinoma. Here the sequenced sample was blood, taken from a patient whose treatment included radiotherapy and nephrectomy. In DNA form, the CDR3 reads TGCGCCAGCAGCTTGGTTTCAGGGATAGATGAAAAACTGTTTTTT. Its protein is CASSLVSGIDEKLFF. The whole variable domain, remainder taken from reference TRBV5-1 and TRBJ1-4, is KAGVTQTPRYLIKTRGQQVTLSCSPISGHRSVSWYQQTPGQGLQFLFEYFSETQRNKGNFPGRFSGRQFSNSRSEMNVSTLELGDSALYLCASSLVSGIDEKLFFGSGTQLSVL.